These 23 T cell receptor beta chains originate from one sample sequenced in a study of response to subunit inactivated influenza vaccine (dated by TCRdb to 2017 to 2018). The library was obtained by RT-PCR. The sequencing machine was an Illumina HiSeq 2500. TCRdb took the public reads, trimmed them with fastp at Q25, ran MiXCR for clone calling and kept in-frame beta chains. One record per CDR3 amino acid sequence lists the most common genes and DNA. The sample table holds around 490,000 distinct CDR3 sequences, of which approximately 7.6% were seen once. Together, the top ten hold roughly 13% of the sample. This sample comprised PBMCs from blood, obtained approximately 25 months after vaccination. These receptors all come from a man between 50 and 75 years old who received an inactivated influenza vaccine. Donor details come from another sample of the same person, matched by shared clones.

The rearrangement joins TRBV20-1 to TRBJ2-4; 11 bases match TRBD2. J lost 9 bases, V lost 6 bases, and 16 bases had no gene match. This CDR3 contains 16 residues. Per the germline V gene, CDR1 is DFQATT and CDR2 is SNEGSKA (reference sequence). The CDR3 coding sequence is TGCAGTGCAGAACGACTAGCGGGGACCTCTAACGGCATTCAGTACTTC. It is translated as CSAERLAGTSNGIQYF.

The table lists this clonotype with a few counts. The chain has TRBV20-1 and TRBJ2-2, with 8 bases fitting TRBD1. The V gene's germline CDR1 is DFQATT and CDR2 SNEGSKA (reference sequence). The V gene end was trimmed by 0 bases and the J gene end by 6 bases; junction bases not matched to a gene: 6. The CDR3 spans 15 residues. Here the CDR3 DNA reads TGCAGTGCTAGAGATCTGAACAGGGGGGCCGGGGAGCTGTTTTTT. This gives the protein CSARDLNRGAGELFF.

CDR3 loop: CASSDRERLNIQYF. Written as DNA, the CDR3 is TGTGCCAGCAGTGACCGGGAGCGCTTAAACATTCAGTACTTC. The chain is built from TRBV9 and TRBJ2-4, with D perhaps matching TRBD2 (6 bases). The CDR3 runs 14 residues. Trimming removed 5 bases at V and 6 bases at J, with 15 bases between. Germline CDR1 is SGDLS and CDR2 is YYNGEE.

The chain links TRBV12-3 or TRBV12-4 to TRBJ2-7; the match to TRBD1 covers 8 bases. CDR3 size: 14 residues. V dropped 3 bases and J dropped 4; count of bases not matched to a gene: 5. CDR3 bases: TGTGCCAGCAGTTTGGGACAGGCAGTGTACGAGCAGTACTTC. Translated: CASSLGQAVYEQYF.

The chain carries TRBV10-3 and TRBJ2-2; D may match TRBD1 or TRBD2 (5 bases each). The CDR3 loop spans 16 amino acids. Deletions cut 7 bases from V and 3 bases from J, with 18 bases between. Germline loops: CDR1 ENHRY, CDR2 SYGVKD. Here the CDR3 DNA reads TGTGCCATCATGACCGGGACGGATACATACACCGGGGAGCTGTTTTTT. Encoded protein: CAIMTGTDTYTGELFF.

This clonotype was seen more than once but under ten times. The CDR3 here is CASSLIGAGGAETQYF. CDR3 coding DNA: TGTGCCAGCAGCTTAATTGGGGCGGGAGGGGCGGAGACCCAGTACTTC. The chain employs TRBV7-3 and TRBJ2-5, with 9 bases aligning to TRBD2. V was pared by 1 base and J by 5 bases, with 8 bases of the junction left unmatched. The CDR3 extends over 16 amino acids. Germline assignment: CDR1 SGHTA and CDR2 FQGTGA.

This clonotype was counted only a few times. The rearrangement joins TRBV20-1 to TRBJ1-1, with TRBD1 identical over 8 bases. J gave up 4 bases and V 0 bases, and 7 bases lay outside the gene matches. CDR1 is DFQATT, CDR2 SNEGSKA, per germline (reference sequence). This CDR3 spans 15 amino acids. The CDR3 DNA reads as TGCAGTGCTAGAGATTGGGCCAGGGGGCCCACTGAAGCTTTCTTT. Translated: CSARDWARGPTEAFF.

The chain couples TRBV7-9 to TRBJ2-1; D not certain. V lost 1 base to trimming and J lost 9 bases, with 10 bases between them. Germline V gene data show CDR1 as SEHNR and CDR2 as FQNEAQ (reference sequence). The CDR3 length is 13 residues. This CDR3 is CASSLVLVGEQFF. As DNA, the CDR3 is TGTGCCAGCAGCTTAGTCCTAGTGGGTGAGCAGTTCTTC.

This clonotype was seen at least ten times. V and J are TRBV24-1 and TRBJ2-1, with TRBD1 as a possible D gene (6 bases). Between the trimmed V and J ends, which lost 4 bases and 4 bases, there was a span of 13 bases. Germline V gene data show CDR1 as KGHDR and CDR2 as SFDVKD. The CDR3 runs to 15 residues. CDR3 DNA: TGTGCCACCAGTGACCCGGGACAAACTTACAATGAGCAGTTCTTC. Residues: CATSDPGQTYNEQFF.

In its sample, this clonotype was seen a few times. The rearrangement links TRBV6-4 to TRBJ2-2; the D is unclear. The V and J ends lost 6 bases and 1 base respectively, with 9 bases between them. The CDR3 consists of 14 residues. Germline V gene sequence: CDR1 MRHNA, CDR2 SNTAGT. The CDR3: CASRPGKNTGELFF. The CDR3, as DNA: TGTGCCAGCAGACCAGGCAAGAACACCGGGGAGCTGTTTTTT.

There are many counts of this clonotype. V is TRBV6-2 or TRBV6-3 and J is TRBJ2-2, with D perhaps matching TRBD1 (6 bases). The CDR3 spans 17 residues. The V gene lost 2 bases and the J gene lost 1 base, with 14 bases spanning the gap. Looked up from germline, CDR1 is MNHEY and CDR2 is SVGEGT. The CDR3 here is CASSYQGFPGNTGELFF. In nucleotides, the CDR3 is TGTGCCAGCAGTTACCAGGGGTTCCCAGGGAACACCGGGGAGCTGTTTTTT.

The chain couples TRBV15 to TRBJ2-5; D remains unclear. Between the trimmed V and J ends, which lost 9 bases and 2 bases, there was a span of 16 bases. This CDR3 spans 14 amino acids. Germline-derived CDR1 and CDR2 are LNHNV and YYDKDF (reference sequence). The DNA for the CDR3 is TGTGCCACGGCGGCCAGTGGTTTTCAAGAGACCCAGTACTTC. Translated, it gives CATAASGFQETQYF.

This clonotype has a handful of counts. V is TRBV7-2 and J is TRBJ2-1; tentative D call: TRBD2 (6 bases). The CDR3 totals 15 residues. Germline lookup yields CDR1 SGHTA and CDR2 FQGNSA. V was trimmed by 5 bases and J by 6 bases, leaving 17 bases between them. CDR3 in amino acids: CASSQTGGPLNEQFF. The CDR3 DNA is TGTGCCAGCAGCCAGACCGGGGGTCCACTCAATGAGCAGTTCTTC.

This clonotype appeared a few times. The gene calls are TRBV11-2 and TRBJ2-4, with D tentatively TRBD1 (5 bases). The CDR3 sequence is 17 residues long. The ends were cut back, 2 bases at V and 1 base at J, with 15 bases in the middle. Germline CDR1 is SGHAT and CDR2 is FQNNGV. CDR3 in DNA: TGTGCCAGCAGCTTACAGGGAAACGGGTGGGCCAAAAACATTCAGTACTTC. This codes for CASSLQGNGWAKNIQYF. Drawing the rest from reference TRBV11-2 and TRBJ2-4, the complete variable domain is EAGVAQSPRYKIIEKRQSVAFWCNPISGHATLYWYQQILGQGPKLLIQFQNNGVVDDSQLPKDRFSAERLKGVDSTLKIQPAKLEDSAVYLCASSLQGNGWAKNIQYFGAGTRLSVL.

This clonotype came up a few times. The CDR3 nucleotides are TGTGCCAGCAGTTTATTAGGGGGACTGAAGAACTCCTATGGCTACACCTTC. Translating gives CASSLLGGLKNSYGYTF. The chain recombines TRBV7-2 with TRBJ1-2; maybe TRBD1 (6 bases). The CDR3 runs 17 residues. Germline CDR1 SGHTA, CDR2 FQGNSA. The ends were cut back, 6 bases at V and 4 bases at J, with 24 bases in the middle.

This clonotype was detected a few times. V and J are TRBV14 and TRBJ1-1; no reliable D call. Per the germline V gene, CDR1 is SGHDN and CDR2 is FVKESK. V lost 4 bases to trimming and J lost 2 bases, with 23 bases between them. The CDR3 runs 18 residues. CDR3 in DNA: TGTGCCAGCAGCCCCCGGTGGCGAGGAATTGGTGCCAACACTGAAGCTTTCTTT. As protein: CASSPRWRGIGANTEAFF.

This clonotype was observed a few times. The chain is built from TRBV6-5 and TRBJ1-6, with 7 nucleotides matching TRBD1. Unmatched junction bases numbered 8, after V lost 3 bases and J lost 6 bases. The CDR3 runs 16 residues. The germline V gene has CDR1 MNHEY and CDR2 SVGAGI. CDR3 loop: CASSYDAGTANSPLHF. The CDR3 DNA follows: TGTGCCAGCAGTTATGATGCCGGGACAGCTAATTCACCCCTCCACTTT.

The CDR3 DNA sequence: TGTGCCACGATAAGGGAGTTATTGAACACCGGGGAGCTGTTTTTT. Translation gives CATIRELLNTGELFF. This chain links TRBV10-3 with TRBJ2-2; D is perhaps TRBD2 (5 bases). CDR3 length: 15 amino acids. Germline V lookup: CDR1 ENHRY, CDR2 SYGVKD. Between the trimmed V and J ends, which lost 10 bases and 1 base, there was a span of 16 bases.

This clonotype was seen a few times. J is TRBJ2-1 and V is TRBV9; D perhaps matches TRBD2 (5 bases). Germline V CDR1 and CDR2: SGDLS, YYNGEE. V was trimmed by 0 bases and J by 5 bases, leaving 9 bases between them. There are 14 residues in the CDR3. Here the CDR3 reads CASSVGGNDNEQFF. CDR3 DNA sequence: TGTGCCAGCAGCGTAGGAGGGAACGACAATGAGCAGTTCTTC.

Ten or more counts support this clonotype. V is TRBV7-8 and J is TRBJ2-2, with TRBD1 matching over 7 bases. CDR3 length: 14 residues. CDR1 SGHVS and CDR2 FQNEAQ come from the germline V gene. The V segment lost 6 bases and the J segment 7 bases; nucleotides outside the gene matches: 8. In DNA form, the CDR3 reads TGTGCCAGCAGTCGTTATTGGACAGGCGGGGAGCTGTTTTTT. Protein: CASSRYWTGGELFF.

This clonotype was observed at least ten times. This chain connects TRBV4-2 to TRBJ2-5, with TRBD1 matching over 8 bases. The CDR3 runs to 13 residues. The V gene's germline CDR1 is LGHNA and CDR2 YNFKEQ. Trimming took 4 bases from V and 4 from J; bases not matched to a gene: 2. The CDR3 DNA reads TGTGCCAGCAGCCGCGGGACAGGAGAGACCCAGTACTTC. This translates into CASSRGTGETQYF.

The chain uses TRBV20-1 and TRBJ2-7; weak D call: TRBD2 (5 bases). This CDR3 has 14 residues. V lost 3 bases, J lost 2 bases, and 14 bases lay in between. Looked up from germline, CDR1 is DFQATT and CDR2 is SNEGSKA (reference sequence). The CDR3 DNA reads as TGCAGTGCTAGCTCGGGAACAGCGACCTACGAGCAGTACTTC. This codes for CSASSGTATYEQYF.

This clonotype was found a few times. The chain recombines TRBV29-1 with TRBJ2-3; TRBD2 matches 14 bases. Germline CDR1 is SQVTM and CDR2 is ANQGSEA. The CDR3 spans 18 residues. The ends lost 1 base at V and 5 bases at J; junction bases unmatched: 11. The CDR3 here is CSVEAVDRGLAGEDTQYF. In DNA, the CDR3 is TGCAGCGTTGAAGCCGTAGACCGGGGACTAGCGGGAGAAGATACGCAGTATTTT.